This T cell receptor (beta chain) derives from a study of cytomegalovirus exposure and HLA in healthy donors. The V and J ends lost 2 bases and 2 bases respectively, with 4 bases between them. This CDR3 region has 12 residues. Germline CDR1 reads SGHRS; CDR2 reads YFSETQ. As regards this clone: Its antigen remains unidentified.

The PCR contained 60 Vbeta and 13 Jbeta primers. Clones were sequenced by immunoSEQ multiplex PCR, and TCRdb holds only the in-frame ones, with some missing. The repertoire holds some 170,000 clones, with roughly 80% as singletons. Study-level findings and limits: The study carried out a later analysis of TCR beta sequences. It associated roughly 17,000 of them with specific HLA alleles at a false discovery rate of 0.05. DRB1 showed the most TCR associations and HLA-C the fewest in a later analysis, as rates varied by HLA locus. In a later analysis, donors in an Asian-associated ancestry cluster reportedly had fewer N-insertions in productive TCRs than the cohort mean. Follow-up analysis seemed to connect common viral pathogens with several of the most significant clusters identified.

This receptor was obtained from a girl aged 5-17 years in good health and CMV-seropositive. Sequencing input: PBMCs. This chain joins TRBV5-1 and TRBJ1-2, with D unresolved. The CDR3 protein is CASSLQNYGYTF. DNA for the CDR3: TGCGCCAGCAGCTTACAGAACTATGGCTACACCTTC. The full variable domain, completed using reference TRBV5-1 and TRBJ1-2, is KAGVTQTPRYLIKTRGQQVTLSCSPISGHRSVSWYQQTPGQGLQFLFEYFSETQRNKGNFPGRFSGRQFSNSRSEMNVSTLELGDSALYLCASSLQNYGYTFGSGTRLTVV.